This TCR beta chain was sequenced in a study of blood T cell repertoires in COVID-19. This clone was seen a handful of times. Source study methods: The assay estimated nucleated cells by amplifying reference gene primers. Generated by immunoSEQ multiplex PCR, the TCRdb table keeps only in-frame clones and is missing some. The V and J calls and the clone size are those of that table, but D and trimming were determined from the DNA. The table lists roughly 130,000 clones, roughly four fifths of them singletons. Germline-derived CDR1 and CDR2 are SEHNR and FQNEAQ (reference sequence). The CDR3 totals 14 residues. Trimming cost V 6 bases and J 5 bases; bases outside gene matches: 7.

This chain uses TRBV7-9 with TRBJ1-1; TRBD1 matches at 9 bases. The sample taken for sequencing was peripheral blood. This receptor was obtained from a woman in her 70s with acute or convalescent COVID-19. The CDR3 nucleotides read TGTGCCAGCAGGAAGGACAGGGGTTGGACTGAAGCTTTCTTT. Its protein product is CASRKDRGWTEAFF.